The 15 T cell receptor beta chains reported below all come from one sample, sequenced in a study of shared T cell receptors in the human thymus. Sequencing was performed with immunoSEQ multiplex PCR; in TCRdb, only in-frame clones are kept and a portion is missing. The table has some 660,000 clones, more than 70% seen once. These data were also reused for a study on human thymus T cells.

Sample: thymocytes. All receptors derive from a boy in the first two years of life with a congenital heart defect.

The chain combines TRBV23-1 with TRBJ2-1; TRBD2 is a possible D gene (6 bases). TRBV23-1 is placed among ORFs of uncertain function. V was pared by 2 bases and J by 2 bases, with 22 bases between. This CDR3 is built from 19 residues. CDR3 bases: TGCGCCAGCAGTCAACCCTCGGGGAGGCAGGTAGACCCCTACAATGAGCAGTTCTTC. This translates into CASSQPSGRQVDPYNEQFF.

CDR3 residues: CASSLGSMAGNQPQHF. CDR3 sequence (DNA): TGCGCCAGCAGCCTAGGATCGATGGCGGGCAATCAGCCCCAGCATTTT. The V call is TRBV4-1, the J call TRBJ1-5; no clear D gene. Per germline, CDR1 MGHRA and CDR2 YSYEKL. The CDR3 is 16 residues long. V dropped 4 bases and J dropped 2 bases, with 15 bases sitting between them.

V and J are TRBV5-8 and TRBJ2-5; D uncertain. The germline V gene has CDR1 SGHTS and CDR2 YDEGEE. V dropped 0 bases and J dropped 2 bases, with 17 bases sitting between them. This CDR3 region has 17 residues. In DNA, the CDR3 is TGTGCCAGCAGCTTGGCAACGAGGTCGAATCGGCAAGAGACCCAGTACTTC. Its translation is CASSLATRSNRQETQYF.

This chain uses TRBV6-4 with TRBJ2-7, with D possibly matching TRBD2 (6 bases). The CDR3 runs to 15 residues. Per germline, CDR1 MRHNA and CDR2 SNTAGT. V dropped 2 bases and J dropped 0 bases, with 11 bases sitting between them. CDR3: CASSDVWRDSYEQYF. The CDR3 coding sequence is TGTGCCAGCAGTGACGTGTGGCGGGACTCCTACGAGCAGTACTTC.

This clone was observed a handful of times. The V and J genes are TRBV10-3 and TRBJ1-2; D ambiguous. Trimming removed 4 bases at V and 1 base at J, with 4 bases between. Germline V gene data show CDR1 as ENHRY and CDR2 as SYGVKD. This CDR3 has 12 amino acids. Here the CDR3 reads CAISGVNYGYTF. As DNA, the CDR3 is TGTGCCATCAGTGGCGTTAACTATGGCTACACCTTC.

The gene calls are TRBV5-6 and TRBJ2-7; 9 nucleotides line up with TRBD2. This CDR3 is built from 16 residues. V trimming: 2 bases; J trimming: 0 bases; junction bases outside the gene matches: 6. Germline CDR1 is SGHDT and CDR2 is YYEEEE. CDR3 residues: CASSFRRLADSYEQYF. The CDR3 bases are TGTGCCAGCAGCTTCAGGAGACTAGCGGACTCCTACGAGCAGTACTTC.

Only one count was recorded for this clone. V and J are TRBV29-1 and TRBJ2-7; D might be TRBD2 (6 bases). This CDR3 has 11 amino acids. Trimming left V 7 bases short and J 5 bases short, with 12 bases between. Germline V CDR1 and CDR2: SQVTM, ANQGSEA. The CDR3 DNA is TGCAGCGGCGTATCGGGGGACGAGCAGTACTTC. Translated: CSGVSGDEQYF.

The rearrangement uses TRBV5-1 and TRBJ2-7; TRBD2 aligns across 10 bases. This CDR3 has 15 amino acids. The germline gives CDR1 SGHRS, CDR2 YFSETQ. Unmatched junction bases numbered 6, after V lost 4 bases and J lost 2 bases. In DNA form, the CDR3 reads TGCGCCAGCAGCCCTGAGCGGGAGGGCCCCTACGAGCAGTACTTC. It yields the protein CASSPEREGPYEQYF.

V is TRBV5-1 and J is TRBJ1-1, with D possibly being TRBD1 (6 bases). CDR3 size: 17 residues. V was trimmed by 1 base and J by 2 bases, leaving 18 bases between them. Germline-derived CDR1 and CDR2 are SGHRS and YFSETQ. Here the CDR3 reads CASSLPQGQEGNTEAFF. The CDR3 DNA follows: TGCGCCAGCAGCTTGCCGCAGGGGCAAGAGGGTAACACTGAAGCTTTCTTT.

This clone has only a few counts. The chain carries TRBV18 and TRBJ1-4, with 7 bases fitting TRBD1. The CDR3 is made up of 16 amino acids. Germline lookup yields CDR1 KGHSH and CDR2 LQKENI. J was trimmed by 4 bases and V by 0 bases; bases with no gene match: 5. The CDR3, as DNA: TGTGCCAGCTCACCACCAAGGGGGCGGGATAATGAAAAACTGTTTTTT. Residues: CASSPPRGRDNEKLFF.

This clone was recorded once. The rearrangement links TRBV6-1 to TRBJ1-6; 7 nucleotides align to TRBD1. V gave up 4 bases and J gave up 9 bases; unmatched junction bases: 12. This CDR3 has 16 amino acids. Germline-derived CDR1 and CDR2 are MNHNS and SASEGT. The CDR3 spells CASSAEGQPSISPLHF. CDR3 bases: TGTGCCAGCAGTGCAGAGGGACAGCCTTCCATTTCACCCCTCCACTTT.

The chain has TRBV28 and TRBJ1-1; unclear D gene. The V end was cut by 8 bases, the J end by 1 base, with 8 bases between. From germline, CDR1 is MDHEN and CDR2 SYDVKM. CDR3 length: 12 amino acids. The CDR3 spells CASGRENTEAFF. Written as DNA, the CDR3 is TGTGCCAGCGGGAGGGAGAACACTGAAGCTTTCTTT.

CDR3 bases: TGTGCCAGCAGCTTGGCGGGACAGCCCTATAGCGGGAGGACAGATACGCAGTATTTT. Protein: CASSLAGQPYSGRTDTQYF. This chain joins TRBV5-4 and TRBJ2-3, with 10 bases matching TRBD2. V lost 0 bases to trimming and J lost 3 bases; unmatched junction nucleotides: 13. Germline loops: CDR1 SGHNT, CDR2 YYREEE (reference sequence). CDR3 length equals 19 residues. The variable domain in full, completed from reference TRBV5-4 and TRBJ2-3, reads ETGVTQSPTHLIKTRGQQVTLRCSSQSGHNTVSWYQQALGQGPQFIFQYYREEENGRGNFPPRFSGLQFPNYSSELNVNALELDDSALYLCASSLAGQPYSGRTDTQYFGPGTRLTVL.

This sequence joins TRBV5-1 and TRBJ2-1; perhaps TRBD2 as D (6 bases). CDR3 length equals 17 residues. V was cut by 2 bases and J by 6 bases, with 21 bases left in between. Germline V gene data show CDR1 as SGHRS and CDR2 as YFSETQ. The CDR3, as DNA: TGCGCCAGCAGCTTTCCCCCGCGCGGGATAGCGCCCAATGAGCAGTTCTTC. It specifies CASSFPPRGIAPNEQFF.

The rearrangement joins TRBV5-1 to TRBJ1-1; 11 nucleotides agree with TRBD1. The CDR3 is made up of 16 amino acids. Trimming removed 4 bases from V and 5 bases from J; junction bases left unmatched: 10. Germline V gene lookup returns CDR1 SGHRS and CDR2 YFSETQ. The CDR3 sequence is CASSPTRDRGWTEAFF. In DNA form, the CDR3 reads TGCGCCAGCAGCCCGACCCGGGACAGGGGGTGGACTGAAGCTTTCTTT.